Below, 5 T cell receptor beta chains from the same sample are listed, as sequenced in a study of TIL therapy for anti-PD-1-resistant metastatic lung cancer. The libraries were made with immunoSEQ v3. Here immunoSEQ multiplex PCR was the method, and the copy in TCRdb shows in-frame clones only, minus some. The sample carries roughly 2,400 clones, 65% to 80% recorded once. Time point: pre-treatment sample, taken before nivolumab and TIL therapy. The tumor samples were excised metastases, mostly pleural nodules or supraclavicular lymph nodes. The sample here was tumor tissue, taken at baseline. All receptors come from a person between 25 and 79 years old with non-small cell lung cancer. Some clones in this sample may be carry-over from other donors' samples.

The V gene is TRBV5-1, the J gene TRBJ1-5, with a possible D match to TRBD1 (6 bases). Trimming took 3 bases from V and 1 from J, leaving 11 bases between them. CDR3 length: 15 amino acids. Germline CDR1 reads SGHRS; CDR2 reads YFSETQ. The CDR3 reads CASSSGAGSNQPQHF. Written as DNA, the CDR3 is TGCGCCAGCAGCTCGGGGGCGGGAAGCAATCAGCCCCAGCATTTT.

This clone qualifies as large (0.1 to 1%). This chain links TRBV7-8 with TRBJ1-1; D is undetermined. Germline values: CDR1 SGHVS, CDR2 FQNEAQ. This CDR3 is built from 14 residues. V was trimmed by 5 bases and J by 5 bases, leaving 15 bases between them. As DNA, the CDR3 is TGTGCCAGCAGCCCACTCGGTGGGAGTACTGAAGCTTTCTTT. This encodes CASSPLGGSTEAFF.

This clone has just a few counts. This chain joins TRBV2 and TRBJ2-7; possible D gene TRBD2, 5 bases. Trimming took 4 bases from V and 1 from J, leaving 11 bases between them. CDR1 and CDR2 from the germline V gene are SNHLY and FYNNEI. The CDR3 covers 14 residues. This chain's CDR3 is CASSGAGWSYEQYF. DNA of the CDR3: TGTGCCAGCAGTGGTGCGGGTTGGTCCTACGAGCAGTACTTC.

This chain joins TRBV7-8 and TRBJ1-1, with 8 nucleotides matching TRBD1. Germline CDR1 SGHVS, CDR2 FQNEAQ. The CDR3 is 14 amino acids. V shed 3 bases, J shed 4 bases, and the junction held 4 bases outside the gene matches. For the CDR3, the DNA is TGTGCCAGCAGCTTTTACAGGGGGGGCACTGAAGCTTTCTTT. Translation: CASSFYRGGTEAFF.

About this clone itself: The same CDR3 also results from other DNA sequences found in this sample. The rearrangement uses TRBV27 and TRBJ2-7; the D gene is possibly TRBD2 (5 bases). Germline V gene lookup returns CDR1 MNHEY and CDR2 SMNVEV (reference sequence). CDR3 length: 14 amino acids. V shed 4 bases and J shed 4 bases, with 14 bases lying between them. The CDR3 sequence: CASSSLTRSYEQYF. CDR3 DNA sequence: TGTGCCAGCAGTTCGCTAACTAGATCATACGAGCAGTACTTC.